This T cell receptor beta chain was found in a study of shared clonotypes between healthy human individuals. Turning to the study itself: Per donor, CD8 memory used one plate, CD8 naive used two, CD4 memory used three and CD4 naive used three. Whole-study findings and limits: Generally, naive subsets (rather than memory subsets) showed larger estimated richness.

Those who donated were healthy HIV-negative adults, with no recent acute infections or vaccinations reported. Regarding this clone: The antigen remains undetermined.

Trimming removed 7 bases from V and 5 bases from J; junction bases left unmatched: 8. Germline values: CDR1 MNHNS, CDR2 SASEGT. This CDR3 has 14 amino acids. Sorted-subset replicate PCRs used roughly 210 ng of genomic DNA. This amount corresponded to tens of thousands of T cell genomes. Only in-frame clones appear in the TCRdb table, and some are missing; sequencing was by immunoSEQ multiplex PCR. The table has about 1.4 million clones, approximately 97% seen once; the top ten hold roughly 1.2%. The TCR was taken from a young man in good health. Sequenced input: naive CD4+ T cells sorted from blood. Subset specified: CD45RA+ positively selected. The chain combines TRBV6-1 with TRBJ1-1, with 9 bases aligning to TRBD1. CDR3 protein: CASTRGQGVTEAFF. CDR3 in DNA: TGTGCCAGCACCCGGGGACAGGGAGTTACTGAAGCTTTCTTT.